Presented here are 32 T cell receptor beta chains from one specimen sequenced in a study of blood T cell repertoires in COVID-19 (TCRdb year 2020). The library was made by the immunoSEQ multiplex PCR assay. TCRdb took over this immuneACCESS table, retaining in-frame rearrangements with V and J assigned. Such tables are incomplete; in checked studies, under half of the missing clones stem from an unresolved V gene, and the remainder is unexplained. A total of 160,000 or so clones appear in this sample, around 80% of them only once. The ten largest clonotypes hold about 8.9% of the sample. Sequencing used peripheral blood. The receptor source for this set is a woman aged 50 to 60 with acute or convalescent COVID-19.

The count of this clone is one. The chain links TRBV7-2 to TRBJ2-3, with no clear D. This CDR3 spans 13 amino acids. With 6 bases removed from V and 1 base from J, the gap between germline ends came to 8 bases. Germline assignment: CDR1 SGHTA and CDR2 FQGNSA. Written as DNA, the CDR3 is TGTGCCAGCAGGCTCTCGGGCACAGATACGCAGTATTTT. As protein: CASRLSGTDTQYF.

The chain uses TRBV11-2 and TRBJ2-5; D remains ambiguous. Germline V CDR1 and CDR2: SGHAT, FQNNGV. With 6 bases removed from V and 5 bases from J, the gap between germline ends came to 13 bases. The CDR3 covers 13 residues. The DNA for the CDR3 is TGTGCCAGCAGTTCTCTGGGCCTGGAGACCCAGTACTTC. Its protein is CASSSLGLETQYF.

On this clone itself: The sample contains more than one DNA sequence encoding this CDR3. The V call is TRBV5-1, the J call TRBJ1-4; 7 bases fit TRBD1. CDR1 SGHRS and CDR2 YFSETQ come from the germline V gene. J was trimmed by 0 bases and V by 4 bases; bases with no gene match: 0. The CDR3 is 14 residues long. CDR3 region: CASSTGATNEKLFF. CDR3 nucleotides: TGCGCCAGCAGCACAGGGGCAACTAATGAAAAACTGTTTTTT.

V is TRBV19 and J is TRBJ1-3, with 12 bases aligning to TRBD1. This CDR3 has 16 amino acids. V gave up 6 bases and J gave up 0 bases; unmatched junction bases: 3. Germline CDR1 LNHDA, CDR2 SQIVND (reference sequence). CDR3 amino acids: CASSRDRGPSGNTIYF. The DNA for the CDR3 is TGTGCCAGTAGCCGGGACAGGGGGCCCTCTGGAAACACCATATATTTT.

This sequence joins TRBV19 and TRBJ2-6, with D maybe TRBD1 (7 bases). Deletions cut 5 bases from V and 0 bases from J, with 14 bases between. The CDR3 extends over 17 amino acids. CDR1 is LNHDA, CDR2 SQIVND, per germline (reference sequence). CDR3 region: CASSQGGFGSGANVLTF. CDR3 in DNA: TGTGCCAGTAGTCAGGGGGGTTTCGGCTCTGGGGCCAACGTCCTGACTTTC. Full variable domain (outside the CDR3, taken from reference TRBV19 and TRBJ2-6): DGGITQSPKYLFRKEGQNVTLSCEQNLNHDAMYWYRQDPGQGLRLIYYSQIVNDFQKGDIAEGYSVSREKKESFPLTVTSAQKNPTAFYLCASSQGGFGSGANVLTFGAGSRLTVL.

The CDR3 spells CASSGTENTEAFF. Here the CDR3 DNA reads TGTGCCAGCAGTGGGACAGAAAACACTGAAGCTTTCTTT. The V and J genes are TRBV27 and TRBJ1-1; 7 bases are a match to TRBD1. The length of the CDR3 is 13 residues. Germline-derived CDR1 and CDR2 are MNHEY and SMNVEV (reference sequence). V trimming: 5 bases; J trimming: 2 bases; junction bases outside the gene matches: 2.

The V and J genes are TRBV11-2 and TRBJ1-2; D ambiguous. This CDR3 spans 12 amino acids. V was shortened by 1 base and J by 7 bases, with 7 bases between the two germline ends. Germline values: CDR1 SGHAT, CDR2 FQNNGV. The CDR3 DNA is TGTGCCAGCAGCTTAGGAGTTAGTGGCTACACCTTC. Translation gives CASSLGVSGYTF.

The V gene is TRBV28, the J gene TRBJ2-7; no reliable D call. Germline CDR1 is MDHEN and CDR2 is SYDVKM. V lost 4 bases and J lost 4, with 8 bases in between. The CDR3 runs to 12 residues. The CDR3 DNA is TGTGCCAGCAGTTCTTATTCTTACGAGCAGTACTTC. Translation: CASSSYSYEQYF.

The V and J genes are TRBV18 and TRBJ2-5; 7 bases are a match to TRBD2. V lost 2 bases, J lost 5 bases, and 8 bases stayed unmatched. The CDR3 contains 15 residues. CDR1 KGHSH and CDR2 LQKENI come from the germline V gene. The CDR3, as DNA: TGTGCCAGCTCACCATCCGTGTACGGGGGGGAGACCCAGTACTTC. This gives the protein CASSPSVYGGETQYF.

About this clone itself: At the DNA level, this CDR3 is encoded by other sequences in the same sample as well. The gene calls are TRBV15 and TRBJ1-4, with D unclear. The CDR3 has 12 residues. The ends were cut back, 1 base at V and 7 bases at J, with 4 bases in the middle. CDR1 and CDR2 from the germline V gene are LNHNV and YYDKDF (reference sequence). For the CDR3, the DNA is TGTGCCACCAGCAGAGCGTCTGAAAAACTGTTTTTT. Encoded protein: CATSRASEKLFF.

This CDR3 reads CASSQDLPEKLFF. Written as DNA, the CDR3 is TGCGCCAGCAGCCAAGATCTTCCTGAAAAACTGTTTTTT. The chain has TRBV4-3 and TRBJ1-4; D not resolved. Trimming took 0 bases from V and 7 from J, leaving 6 bases between them. The CDR3 totals 13 residues. Germline CDR1 is LGHNA and CDR2 is YSLEER.

V gene TRBV29-1 combines with J gene TRBJ1-2; TRBD1 agrees at 10 bases. Germline V CDR1 and CDR2: SQVTM, ANQGSEA. Trimming cost V 2 bases and J 6 bases; bases outside gene matches: 6. The CDR3 runs to 14 residues. The CDR3 reads CSVENPTGGNGYTF. CDR3 DNA: TGCAGCGTTGAAAATCCGACAGGGGGCAATGGCTACACCTTC.

The chain employs TRBV9 and TRBJ2-2; maybe TRBD1 (5 bases). The V gene's germline CDR1 is SGDLS and CDR2 YYNGEE. Trimming removed 0 bases at V and 4 bases at J, with 10 bases between. This CDR3 comprises 15 residues. The CDR3 nucleotides are TGTGCCAGCAGCGTAGCAGGGTTCGGCACCGGGGAGCTGTTTTTT. Protein sequence: CASSVAGFGTGELFF.

The gene calls are TRBV20-1 and TRBJ1-1; TRBD1 matches at 8 bases. The CDR3 is 11 residues long. Germline V CDR1 and CDR2: DFQATT, SNEGSKA (reference sequence). Germline trimming cut 6 bases from V and 8 bases from J; bases unmatched to any gene: 5. The CDR3 DNA reads TGCAGTGCAAACAGGGGGGAAGAAGCTTTCTTT. Its translation: CSANRGEEAFF.

The chain carries TRBV15 and TRBJ2-3; D remains unclear. CDR1 is LNHNV and CDR2 is YYDKDF in the germline V gene (reference sequence). This CDR3 contains 12 residues. V was clipped by 2 bases and J by 5 bases, with 5 bases between them. The CDR3 loop reads CATSRSEDTQYF. CDR3 nucleotide sequence: TGTGCCACCAGCAGAAGCGAAGATACGCAGTATTTT. Drawing the rest from reference TRBV15 and TRBJ2-3, the complete variable domain is DAMVIQNPRYQVTQFGKPVTLSCSQTLNHNVMYWYQQKSSQAPKLLFHYYDKDFNNEADTPDNFQSRRPNTSFCFLDIRSPGLGDTAMYLCATSRSEDTQYFGPGTRLTVL.

The genes are TRBV7-2 and TRBJ2-3; 11 bases match TRBD2. The germline V gene has CDR1 SGHTA and CDR2 FQGNSA. There are 15 residues in the CDR3. The V gene end was trimmed by 5 bases and the J gene end by 7 bases; junction bases not matched to a gene: 8. Here the CDR3 reads CASSRGLAEINTQYF. The DNA of the CDR3 is TGTGCCAGCAGCAGGGGACTAGCGGAGATCAATACGCAGTATTTT. Full variable domain (rest looked up from reference TRBV7-2 and TRBJ2-3): GAGVSQSPSNKVTEKGKDVELRCDPISGHTALYWYRQSLGQGLEFLIYFQGNSAPDKSGLPSDRFSAERTGGSVSTLTIQRTQQEDSAVYLCASSRGLAEINTQYFGPGTRLTVL.

CDR3 in amino acids: CASRLAGGSTDTQYF. CDR3 coding DNA: TGTGCCAGCAGGCTAGCGGGGGGTAGCACAGATACGCAGTATTTT. This chain connects TRBV6-5 to TRBJ2-3, with 11 bases lining up with TRBD2. Trimming cost V 6 bases and J 0 bases; bases outside gene matches: 2. The CDR3 is 15 amino acids. Germline-derived CDR1 and CDR2 are MNHEY and SVGAGI.

A single count supports this clone. This rearrangement joins TRBV5-8 to TRBJ1-1; TRBD1 matches 9 bases. V trimming: 4 bases; J trimming: 1 base; junction bases outside the gene matches: 5. The CDR3 runs 15 residues. Germline V gives CDR1 SGHTS, CDR2 YDEGEE. The CDR3 loop is CASSPGTGKNTEAFF. The CDR3 DNA reads as TGTGCCAGCAGCCCGGGGACAGGGAAGAACACTGAAGCTTTCTTT. Together with reference TRBV5-8 and TRBJ1-1, the CDR3 gives the full variable domain: EAGVTQSPTHLIKTRGQQATLRCSPISGHTSVYWYQQALGLGLQFLLWYDEGEERNRGNFPPRFSGRQFPNYSSELNVNALELEDSALYLCASSPGTGKNTEAFFGQGTRLTVV.

This chain connects TRBV9 to TRBJ2-2; 9 bases match TRBD2. CDR3 size: 16 residues. The junction had 3 bases not matched to a gene; V was cut back by 0 bases and J by 3 bases. The germline CDR1 and CDR2 sequences are SGDLS and YYNGEE. The CDR3 DNA is TGTGCCAGCAGCGTAGAGGGCGGGAGGGACACCGGGGAGCTGTTTTTT. It yields the protein CASSVEGGRDTGELFF. Using reference TRBV9 and TRBJ2-2 for the parts outside the CDR3, the full variable domain is DSGVTQTPKHLITATGQRVTLRCSPRSGDLSVYWYQQSLDQGLQFLIQYYNGEERAKGNILERFSAQQFPDLHSELNLSSLELGDSALYFCASSVEGGRDTGELFFGEGSRLTVL.

The chain has TRBV5-6 and TRBJ2-5; TRBD2 matches 8 bases. This CDR3 has 14 residues. The V gene end was trimmed by 7 bases and the J gene end by 1 base; junction bases not matched to a gene: 6. Germline CDR1 and CDR2: SGHDT and YYEEEE. CDR3 sequence reads: CASRKAGAQETQYF. The CDR3 region has the DNA TGTGCCAGCCGAAAAGCGGGGGCCCAAGAGACCCAGTACTTC.

V and J are TRBV7-2 and TRBJ2-4; 9 nucleotides line up with TRBD1. V trimming: 3 bases; J trimming: 1 base; junction bases outside the gene matches: 4. The germline V gene has CDR1 SGHTA and CDR2 FQGNSA. The CDR3 spans 16 residues. CDR3 coding DNA: TGTGCCAGCAGCTTTGACAGGGGGATGGCCAAAAACATTCAGTACTTC. This gives the protein CASSFDRGMAKNIQYF.

CDR3 protein: CASSAGGRVSPLHF. CDR3 sequence (DNA): TGTGCCAGCAGTGCGGGGGGCAGGGTTTCACCCCTCCACTTT. The rearrangement links TRBV25-1 to TRBJ1-6, with D possibly being TRBD1 (6 bases). CDR3 length: 14 amino acids. With 4 bases removed from V and 9 bases from J, the gap between germline ends came to 13 bases. Germline lookup yields CDR1 MGHDK and CDR2 SYGVNS.

This clone was detected only once. The rearrangement joins TRBV15 to TRBJ2-1; TRBD1 matches 9 bases. J lost 3 bases, V lost 4 bases, and 4 bases had no gene match. This CDR3 contains 15 residues. Germline CDR1 is LNHNV and CDR2 is YYDKDF (reference sequence). The CDR3 here is CATSMGQGSYNEQFF. DNA for the CDR3: TGTGCCACCAGCATGGGACAGGGTAGCTACAATGAGCAGTTCTTC.

CDR3 coding DNA: TGTGCCAGCAGCACAAGCGGGAGGGTATTAACAGATACGCAGTATTTT. As protein: CASSTSGRVLTDTQYF. V usage is TRBV7-3 and J usage is TRBJ2-3; 10 bases map to TRBD2. Germline V gene lookup returns CDR1 SGHTA and CDR2 FQGTGA. V gave up 5 bases and J gave up 3 bases; unmatched junction bases: 8. The CDR3 totals 16 residues.

J is TRBJ1-1 and V is TRBV10-2; tentative D call: TRBD1 (5 bases). The CDR3 is 13 amino acids. Germline CDR1 reads WSHSY; CDR2 reads SAAADI. With 6 bases removed from V and 7 bases from J, the gap between germline ends came to 15 bases. This CDR3 reads CASRGGVRGEAFF. The CDR3 coding sequence is TGCGCCAGCAGGGGGGGGGTGCGGGGTGAAGCTTTCTTT.

V gene TRBV11-3 combines with J gene TRBJ2-7, with a possible D match to TRBD1 (5 bases). This CDR3 is built from 13 residues. With 8 bases removed from V and 3 bases from J, the gap between germline ends came to 14 bases. Per germline, CDR1 SGHNT and CDR2 YENEEA. The CDR3 coding sequence is TGTGCCAGCCAAGCTGGGGCCGGCTACGAGCAGTACTTC. Its protein product is CASQAGAGYEQYF.

The rearrangement links TRBV10-2 to TRBJ1-3; D remains unclear. V gave up 4 bases and J gave up 2 bases, with 12 bases separating them. Germline V gene lookup returns CDR1 WSHSY and CDR2 SAAADI. CDR3 length: 15 amino acids. CDR3 protein: CASSAGREPGNTIYF. CDR3 DNA sequence: TGCGCCAGCAGTGCAGGCAGAGAACCTGGAAACACCATATATTTT.

To note about this clone: The sample carries other DNA sequences with the same CDR3. This sequence joins TRBV18 and TRBJ2-7, with TRBD1 as a possible D gene (5 bases). Trimming took 0 bases from V and 4 from J, leaving 13 bases between them. Germline V lookup: CDR1 KGHSH, CDR2 LQKENI. CDR3 length: 15 residues. DNA for the CDR3: TGTGCCAGCTCACCACCGGGGCTCGCAGGGTACGAGCAGTACTTC. Residues: CASSPPGLAGYEQYF.

This clone was seen only once. Mismatch with germline at one junction end may stem from a read error. The rearrangement joins TRBV10-3 to TRBJ2-7, with 9 bases matching TRBD1. This CDR3 contains 14 residues. Germline V CDR1 and CDR2: ENHRY, SYGVKD. The CDR3 nucleotides read TGTGCCAACAGTAAGGGGACAGGGTCGTCCGAGCAGTACTTC. It codes for CANSKGTGSSEQYF.

The chain is built from TRBV29-1 and TRBJ2-7; maybe TRBD2 (5 bases). The germline V gene encodes CDR1 SQVTM and CDR2 ANQGSEA. The CDR3 is 12 amino acids. Trimming pared 2 bases from V and 5 bases from J, leaving 10 bases between. The CDR3 nucleotides read TGCAGCGTTGAACAGTTCGGGGACGAGCAGTACTTC. The encoded protein is CSVEQFGDEQYF.

The chain combines TRBV7-2 with TRBJ1-3; D remains unclear. Germline V gene data show CDR1 as SGHTA and CDR2 as FQGNSA. This CDR3 has 18 residues. V was trimmed by 5 bases and J by 0 bases, leaving 20 bases between them. Written as DNA, the CDR3 is TGTGCCAGCAGCCCAACACATGGCGTGGGCATCTCTGGAAACACCATATATTTT. Encoded protein: CASSPTHGVGISGNTIYF.

The V and J genes are TRBV5-6 and TRBJ1-5; the D gene is possibly TRBD1 (5 bases). The V and J ends lost 4 bases and 4 bases respectively, with 15 bases between them. The CDR3 sequence is 15 residues long. Looked up from germline, CDR1 is SGHDT and CDR2 is YYEEEE. The CDR3 is CASSPGWGRNQPQHF. As DNA, the CDR3 is TGTGCCAGCAGCCCAGGTTGGGGCCGTAATCAGCCCCAGCATTTT.